What follows describes a single T cell receptor (beta chain). The antigen it recognizes is unknown. No base-level quality is on record; no much larger clone is a single base apart. The entry originates in a study of radiotherapy plus CTLA-4 blockade in lung cancer (dated by TCRdb to the late 2010s). Background on the whole study: Among enrolled patients, 18% had an objective response and about 30% reached disease control.

There are 13 amino acids in the CDR3, from cysteine to phenylalanine inclusive. This entry keeps only the CDR3 DNA: 39 bases, framed from base 1. The germline V gene sets CDR1 to SGHTS and CDR2 to YDEGEE. Trimming costs V 2 bases and J 4 bases, and their ends lie 9 bases apart. The investigation overall reported the following: After treatment with radiotherapy and ipilimumab, TCR clones that came from tumors expanded in the peripheral blood. The strongest predictors of response were reported to be early dynamic shifts in blood T cell clones along with a rise in serum interferon-beta following radiation.

The study evaluated CTLA-4 blockade (ipilimumab) given together with focal radiation therapy in patients who had chemo-refractory metastatic non-small-cell lung cancer. The library was obtained by the immunoSEQ multiplex PCR assay. The source is immuneACCESS, and TCRdb retained only in-frame sequences with V and J called. Part of the clones is not carried over; for the studies checked, unresolved V genes explain less than half of this, and the remainder is unexplained. The sample data list about 45,000 clones, and 73% of these were observed just once. Together, the top ten hold 3.5% to 4% of the sample.

The clonotype comes from a human donor with non-small cell lung cancer who had a complete response to radiotherapy plus ipilimumab. Material: peripheral blood, obtained from a patient treated with radiotherapy plus ipilimumab. The rearranged chain carries TRBV5-8 and TRBJ1-2; the D gene is unclear. The CDR3 reads as follows: CASSLVGVYGYTF. DNA sequence: TGTGCCAGCAGCTTAGTCGGAGTCTATGGCTACACCTTC.